Below, 31 T cell receptor beta chains from the same sample are listed, as sequenced in a study of cytomegalovirus exposure and HLA in healthy donors. The PCR ran on 60 Vbeta and 13 Jbeta primers. This table comes from immunoSEQ multiplex PCR, and its TCRdb copy is limited to in-frame clones, with some not included. This sample has 120,000 to 150,000 clones, with roughly 73% found just once. Input material: PBMCs. The receptor source for this set is a woman in her forties in good health and CMV-seronegative.

The rearrangement uses TRBV25-1 and TRBJ1-2; 7 bases align to TRBD1. Germline V gene data show CDR1 as MGHDK and CDR2 as SYGVNS. The CDR3 covers 13 residues. The V segment lost 6 bases and the J segment 7 bases; nucleotides outside the gene matches: 8. CDR3 sequence reads: CASSPTGTTGYTF. The CDR3 nucleotides read TGTGCCAGCAGCCCGACAGGGACAACTGGCTACACCTTC.

The chain joins TRBV4-1 to TRBJ1-5; TRBD1 is a possible D gene (5 bases). This CDR3 spans 15 amino acids. The germline V and J ends were trimmed by 4 bases and 5 bases, with 15 bases remaining between them. Looked up from germline, CDR1 is MGHRA and CDR2 is YSYEKL. The CDR3 DNA reads TGCGCCAGCAGCCCTGGGGGGACCGTGGATCAGCCCCAGCATTTT. Encoded protein: CASSPGGTVDQPQHF.

This clone appeared once. The chain links TRBV6-6 to TRBJ2-5; D might be TRBD2 (5 bases). The V gene's germline CDR1 is MNHNY and CDR2 SVGAGI (reference sequence). The CDR3 spans 13 residues. Trimming stripped 6 bases from V and 9 bases from J, with 17 bases between. The DNA of the CDR3 is TGTGCCAGCAGCCTCTCTTCCCCCGGGGCCCAGTACTTC. This gives the protein CASSLSSPGAQYF.

The V and J genes are TRBV4-1 and TRBJ2-7, with TRBD1 identical over 9 bases. V was clipped by 1 base and J by 4 bases; unmatched bases: 11. Germline V gene lookup returns CDR1 MGHRA and CDR2 YSYEKL. The CDR3 is made up of 17 amino acids. The DNA of the CDR3 is TGCGCCAGCAGCCAAGTCTTGCCGGACAGGGGACGTTACGAGCAGTACTTC. Protein product: CASSQVLPDRGRYEQYF.

The V call is TRBV7-3, the J call TRBJ2-1; TRBD2 matches at 7 bases. This CDR3 contains 15 residues. Germline V lookup: CDR1 SGHTA, CDR2 FQGTGA. V was pared by 3 bases and J by 9 bases, with 11 bases of the junction left unmatched. This CDR3 is CASSLAGAASGEQFF. CDR3 nucleotide sequence: TGTGCCAGCAGCTTGGCGGGAGCTGCTTCTGGTGAGCAGTTCTTC. Variable domain in full (rest from reference TRBV7-3 and TRBJ2-1): GAGVSQTPSNKVTEKGKYVELRCDPISGHTALYWYRQSLGQGPEFLIYFQGTGAADDSGLPNDRFFAVRPEGSVSTLKIQRTERGDSAVYLCASSLAGAASGEQFFGPGTRLTVL.

V is TRBV5-1 and J is TRBJ1-2; TRBD1 matches at 9 bases. Germline V gene data show CDR1 as SGHRS and CDR2 as YFSETQ. This CDR3 region has 15 residues. J lost 3 bases, V lost 4 bases, and 7 bases had no gene match. CDR3 DNA: TGCGCCAGCAGCCTGAGGACAGGGGTTGACTATGGCTACACCTTC. Translating gives CASSLRTGVDYGYTF.

The rearrangement uses TRBV2 and TRBJ2-1; 7 bases line up with TRBD1. This CDR3 has 13 amino acids. The junction had 7 bases not matched to a gene; V was cut back by 7 bases and J by 7 bases. Germline V gene sequence: CDR1 SNHLY, CDR2 FYNNEI. In DNA form, the CDR3 reads TGTGCCAGCACCTCTCTACAGGGGAATGAGCAGTTCTTC. Protein product: CASTSLQGNEQFF.

The table lists this clone with a count of one. The rearrangement links TRBV19 to TRBJ1-2; D might be TRBD1 (5 bases). The CDR3 is 14 residues long. The germline V and J ends were trimmed by 1 base and 7 bases, with 13 bases remaining between them. Germline V CDR1 and CDR2: LNHDA, SQIVND (reference sequence). CDR3 DNA: TGTGCCAGTAGTATAGGGCGGGGCGACGGTGGCTACACCTTC. Protein: CASSIGRGDGGYTF.

This clone showed up just once. J is TRBJ2-7 and V is TRBV27; tentatively, D is TRBD1 (5 bases). Trimming shortened V by 5 bases and J by 4 bases, and 15 bases separated the two germline ends. There are 14 residues in the CDR3. Germline assignment: CDR1 MNHEY and CDR2 SMNVEV (reference sequence). The DNA of the CDR3 is TGTGCCAGCAGTCCTGCTCTCCAGGGTTACGAGCAGTACGTC. Translated, it gives CASSPALQGYEQYV.

Concerning this clone: Germline is not matched at one junction end, which may reflect a read error. This chain connects TRBV7-9 to TRBJ1-6; the D is unclear. CDR1 is SEHNR and CDR2 is FQNEAQ in the germline V gene (reference sequence). CDR3 length: 13 residues. The CDR3 DNA is TGTTCCAGCTCGGACTCTACGGAGGAGTCCCTCCACTTT. This encodes CSSSDSTEESLHF.

This sequence joins TRBV7-9 and TRBJ2-1, with a weak D call TRBD1 (6 bases). Germline V CDR1 and CDR2: SEHNR, FQNEAQ (reference sequence). CDR3 length: 15 residues. V was trimmed by 5 bases and J by 0 bases, leaving 11 bases between them. The CDR3 is CASSRTVNSYNEQFF. The CDR3, as DNA: TGTGCCAGCAGCAGGACAGTAAACTCCTACAATGAGCAGTTCTTC.

Only one count was recorded for this clone. The V and J genes are TRBV4-1 and TRBJ2-7; 9 bases map to TRBD1. This CDR3 comprises 15 residues. CDR1 is MGHRA and CDR2 is YSYEKL in the germline V gene. The ends lost 3 bases at V and 5 bases at J; junction bases unmatched: 8. CDR3 in amino acids: CASSQMDRGIHEQYF. In nucleotides, the CDR3 is TGCGCCAGCAGCCAGATGGACAGGGGCATCCACGAGCAGTACTTC.

The genes are TRBV4-3 and TRBJ2-3; possibly TRBD2 for D (6 bases). This CDR3 has 20 residues. Germline CDR1 and CDR2: LGHNA and YSLEER. The germline V and J ends were trimmed by 1 base and 4 bases, with 27 bases remaining between them. The CDR3 loop reads CASSQGTRITSKAPPDTQYF. The CDR3 region has the DNA TGCGCCAGCAGCCAAGGGACGCGGATAACTAGCAAGGCGCCGCCAGATACGCAGTATTTT.

The gene calls are TRBV5-1 and TRBJ2-6; D is unresolved. Trimming left V 0 bases short and J 1 base short, with 11 bases between. Germline-derived CDR1 and CDR2 are SGHRS and YFSETQ. This CDR3 is 17 amino acids long. This CDR3 is CASSLGAIESGANVLTF. The CDR3, as DNA: TGCGCCAGCAGCTTGGGAGCGATCGAGTCTGGGGCCAACGTCCTGACTTTC. Drawing the rest from reference TRBV5-1 and TRBJ2-6, the complete variable domain is KAGVTQTPRYLIKTRGQQVTLSCSPISGHRSVSWYQQTPGQGLQFLFEYFSETQRNKGNFPGRFSGRQFSNSRSEMNVSTLELGDSALYLCASSLGAIESGANVLTFGAGSRLTVL.

The rearrangement links TRBV7-2 to TRBJ2-3; the D gene is possibly TRBD1 (6 bases). Trimming shortened V by 4 bases and J by 7 bases, and 21 bases separated the two germline ends. From germline, CDR1 is SGHTA and CDR2 FQGNSA. CDR3 size: 16 residues. The CDR3 nucleotides read TGTGCCAGCAGCTCCAGGGGCCGGGGACGGAGTAATACGCAGTATTTT. It is translated as CASSSRGRGRSNTQYF. Full variable domain (missing parts from reference TRBV7-2 and TRBJ2-3): GAGVSQSPSNKVTEKGKDVELRCDPISGHTALYWYRQSLGQGLEFLIYFQGNSAPDKSGLPSDRFSAERTGGSVSTLTIQRTQQEDSAVYLCASSSRGRGRSNTQYFGPGTRLTVL.

The chain has TRBV27 and TRBJ2-5; 10 bases fit TRBD1. Per the germline V gene, CDR1 is MNHEY and CDR2 is SMNVEV (reference sequence). Trimming took 4 bases from V and 7 from J; bases not matched to a gene: 9. This CDR3 is built from 15 residues. The CDR3 loop is CASSSLDRGYGTQYF. The CDR3 nucleotides read TGTGCCAGCAGTTCATTGGACAGGGGGTATGGGACCCAGTACTTC.

CDR3 in DNA: TGCGCCAGCAGCTATAGGGACACTTCCTATGGCTACACCTTC. Its protein product is CASSYRDTSYGYTF. The chain combines TRBV5-1 with TRBJ1-2; TRBD1 is a possible D gene (6 bases). Trimming removed 3 bases from V and 4 bases from J, with 13 bases in between. Germline V gene lookup returns CDR1 SGHRS and CDR2 YFSETQ. This CDR3 spans 14 amino acids.

This clone was seen once. This sequence joins TRBV27 and TRBJ2-3; TRBD2 might be the D (5 bases). Trimming cost V 5 bases and J 8 bases, with 11 bases left between them. From germline, CDR1 is MNHEY and CDR2 SMNVEV (reference sequence). This CDR3 contains 12 residues. CDR3 amino acids: CASSAREGTQYF. CDR3 nucleotides: TGTGCCAGCAGTGCCCGTGAGGGTACGCAGTATTTT.

The chain joins TRBV5-8 to TRBJ1-5; no firm D call. Trimming stripped 1 base from V and 3 bases from J, with 2 bases between. Germline V gene data show CDR1 as SGHTS and CDR2 as YDEGEE. The CDR3 is 12 amino acids. CDR3 in amino acids: CASSLYNQPQHF. The CDR3 region has the DNA TGTGCCAGCAGCTTGTACAATCAGCCCCAGCATTTT.

The chain combines TRBV10-3 with TRBJ1-5, with D perhaps TRBD1 (5 bases). The CDR3 spans 18 residues. Germline assignment: CDR1 ENHRY and CDR2 SYGVKD. The V end was cut by 6 bases, the J end by 4 bases, with 25 bases between. The CDR3 sequence: CAISGTFWTTQSNQPQHF. The CDR3 nucleotides are TGTGCCATCAGCGGTACGTTTTGGACAACCCAATCTAATCAGCCCCAGCATTTT.

This clone showed up just a few times. The V call is TRBV5-1, the J call TRBJ2-7, with 10 positions matching TRBD2. The length of the CDR3 is 16 residues. CDR1 is SGHRS and CDR2 is YFSETQ in the germline V gene. The V gene end was trimmed by 4 bases and the J gene end by 0 bases; junction bases not matched to a gene: 7. The CDR3 spells CASSLTASGGSYEQYF. The CDR3 nucleotides read TGCGCCAGCAGCCTAACGGCTAGCGGGGGCTCCTACGAGCAGTACTTC.

This clone was seen a handful of times. The chain carries TRBV2 and TRBJ2-1, with 7 bases that match TRBD1. Germline values: CDR1 SNHLY, CDR2 FYNNEI. After removal of 0 bases from V and 8 bases from J, the junction contained 10 bases not matched to a gene. The CDR3 length is 16 residues. The CDR3 is CASSEALDRVSDEQFF. The CDR3 DNA reads as TGTGCCAGCAGTGAAGCGCTTGACAGGGTCAGCGATGAGCAGTTCTTC.

The CDR3 DNA reads as TGTGCCAGCACTCAGGGGCGGGATCAGCCCCAGCATTTT. Translation: CASTQGRDQPQHF. The V and J genes are TRBV6-6 and TRBJ1-5; tentative D call: TRBD1 (6 bases). Germline CDR1 is MNHNY and CDR2 is SVGAGI (reference sequence). The CDR3 extends over 13 amino acids. V was pared by 7 bases and J by 5 bases, with 12 bases between.

The CDR3 bases are TGTGCCAGCAGCTTGGAGACAGATCAGCCCCAGCATTTT. Its translation is CASSLETDQPQHF. This chain connects TRBV5-8 to TRBJ1-5; D possibly corresponds to TRBD1 (5 bases). From germline, CDR1 is SGHTS and CDR2 YDEGEE. The V end lost 0 bases, the J end lost 5 bases, and 6 bases lay between the germline ends. The CDR3 has 13 residues.

The chain links TRBV5-1 to TRBJ2-1, with 15 bases identical to TRBD2. CDR3 length equals 16 residues. Germline V gene sequence: CDR1 SGHRS, CDR2 YFSETQ. The V segment lost 2 bases and the J segment 9 bases; nucleotides outside the gene matches: 6. Here the CDR3 reads CASSFGLAGGFIEQFF. CDR3 nucleotides: TGCGCCAGCAGCTTCGGACTAGCGGGGGGGTTTATTGAGCAGTTCTTC.

This clone has just a few counts. The chain carries TRBV28 and TRBJ1-1, with 7 bases aligning to TRBD1. The trim removed 5 bases at V and 6 bases at J, leaving 9 bases unmatched. The CDR3 extends over 14 amino acids. CDR1 is MDHEN, CDR2 SYDVKM, per germline. DNA for the CDR3: TGTGCCAGCAGTATACGACAGGGTTTGGCTGAAGCTTTCTTT. Protein: CASSIRQGLAEAFF.

The CDR3, as DNA: TGTGCCAGCAGCCAAGGTCCAGGGGGCCTCAGCTCCTATAATTCACCCCTCCACTTT. Amino acids: CASSQGPGGLSSYNSPLHF. The chain couples TRBV4-2 to TRBJ1-6; 8 nucleotides agree with TRBD1. Germline V gene data show CDR1 as LGHNA and CDR2 as YNFKEQ. The length of the CDR3 is 19 residues. V lost 1 base to trimming and J lost 0 bases; unmatched junction nucleotides: 8.

The chain employs TRBV18 and TRBJ1-1; D is undetermined. Germline V lookup: CDR1 KGHSH, CDR2 LQKENI. The V and J ends lost 3 bases and 5 bases respectively, with 13 bases between them. The CDR3 sequence is 14 residues long. The CDR3 spells CASSPLAAGTEAFF. The CDR3 nucleotides read TGTGCCAGCTCACCCTTGGCGGCTGGTACTGAAGCTTTCTTT.

The chain employs TRBV29-1 and TRBJ1-2; 8 bases are shared with TRBD1. V lost 5 bases and J lost 8; bases outside the gene matches: 7. The CDR3 is 12 amino acids. Germline loops: CDR1 SQVTM, CDR2 ANQGSEA. The CDR3 DNA follows: TGCAGCGTTTCGGACAGGGAGGGCGGCTACACCTTC. Protein: CSVSDREGGYTF.

With respect to this clone: Distinct nucleotide sequences in the sample also encode this CDR3. The chain combines TRBV9 with TRBJ2-2; TRBD2 might be the D (7 bases). V dropped 0 bases and J dropped 0 bases, with 9 bases sitting between them. The germline V gene has CDR1 SGDLS and CDR2 YYNGEE. The CDR3 extends over 16 amino acids. The CDR3 loop reads CASSVGGGANTGELFF. CDR3 nucleotides: TGTGCCAGCAGCGTAGGCGGGGGCGCGAACACCGGGGAGCTGTTTTTT.

This chain joins TRBV5-1 and TRBJ1-6; 8 bases line up with TRBD1. This CDR3 region has 15 residues. Germline V gene sequence: CDR1 SGHRS, CDR2 YFSETQ. Germline trimming cut 3 bases from V and 5 bases from J; bases unmatched to any gene: 4. The DNA for the CDR3 is TGCGCCAGCAGCTGGGGACAGGCCAATAATTCACCCCTCCACTTT. It specifies CASSWGQANNSPLHF.